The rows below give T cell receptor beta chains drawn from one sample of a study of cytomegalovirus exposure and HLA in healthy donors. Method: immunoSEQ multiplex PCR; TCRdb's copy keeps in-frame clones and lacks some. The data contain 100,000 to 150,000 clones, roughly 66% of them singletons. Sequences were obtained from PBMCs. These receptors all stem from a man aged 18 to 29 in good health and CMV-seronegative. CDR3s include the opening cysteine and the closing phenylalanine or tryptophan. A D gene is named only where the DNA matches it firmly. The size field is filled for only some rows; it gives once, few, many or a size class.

CASSPPRVSEAFF,TGTGCCAGCAGCCCCCCTCGGGTATCTGAAGCTTTCTTT,TRBV5-6,TRBJ1-1,NA,NA
CASRPGQGSTGELFF,TGTGCCAGCAGACCGGGACAGGGGAGCACCGGGGAGCTGTTTTTT,TRBV27,TRBJ2-2,TRBD1,few
CASSLTGQGNYGYTF,TGTGCCAGCAGTTTAACGGGACAGGGGAACTATGGCTACACCTTC,TRBV27,TRBJ1-2,TRBD1,NA
CAGLGTSLANEQFF,TGTGCCGGCCTCGGGACTAGCCTCGCGAATGAGCAGTTCTTC,TRBV27,TRBJ2-1,TRBD2,NA
CASSVTGGNQPQHF,TGTGCCAGCTCGGTTACAGGGGGCAATCAGCCCCAGCATTTT,TRBV18,TRBJ1-5,TRBD1,NA
CASSQDFDYGYTF,TGCGCCAGCAGCCAAGATTTCGACTATGGCTACACCTTC,TRBV4-3,TRBJ1-2,NA,few
CASSNNRGGETQYF,TGCGCCAGCAGCAATAACAGGGGTGGAGAGACCCAGTACTTC,TRBV5-1,TRBJ2-5,TRBD1,NA
CASSLRTSGELRNEQFF,TGTGCCAGCAGCTTACGCACTAGCGGGGAGCTCAGGAATGAGCAGTTCTTC,TRBV5-6,TRBJ2-1,TRBD2,NA
CASSLVVNSEAFF,TGTGCCAGCAGCTTAGTCGTAAATAGTGAAGCTTTCTTT,TRBV7-8,TRBJ1-1,NA,NA
CASRNQGAGDTQYF,TGTGCCAGCAGGAACCAGGGGGCAGGAGATACGCAGTATTTT,TRBV6-5,TRBJ2-3,TRBD1,NA
CASSPPDRGTDTQYF,TGTGCCAGCAGCCCCCCGGACAGAGGCACAGATACGCAGTATTTT,TRBV7-9,TRBJ2-3,NA,few
CASSSRLASSYNEQFF,TGTGCCAGCAGCTCCAGACTAGCTAGCTCCTACAATGAGCAGTTCTTC,TRBV7-2,TRBJ2-1,TRBD2,few
CASSPGGANEKLFF,TGTGCCAGCAGCCCGGGAGGTGCTAATGAAAAACTGTTTTTT,TRBV7-9,TRBJ1-4,NA,NA
CASSVRDSNYGYTF,TGTGCCAGCAGCGTCCGGGACAGCAACTATGGCTACACCTTC,TRBV7-2,TRBJ1-2,TRBD1,once
CASSGGGGSYEQYF,TGTGCCAGCAGCGGGGGCGGGGGATCCTACGAGCAGTACTTC,TRBV13,TRBJ2-7,NA,NA
CASSTGAVAGRQETQYF,TGTGCCAGTAGTACCGGCGCCGTAGCGGGGAGGCAAGAGACCCAGTACTTC,TRBV19,TRBJ2-5,TRBD2,NA
CASSPLDRVDGYTF,TGTGCCAGCTCACCTTTAGACAGGGTGGATGGCTACACCTTC,TRBV18,TRBJ1-2,TRBD1,NA
CASTPRVGAPMNYGYTF,TGTGCCAGCACGCCCCGTGTGGGCGCACCAATGAACTATGGCTACACCTTC,TRBV2,TRBJ1-2,NA,NA
CASSGPWGPQETQYF,TGTGCCAGCAGTGGCCCGTGGGGGCCGCAAGAGACCCAGTACTTC,TRBV25-1,TRBJ2-5,NA,NA
CASSVETGAITF,TGTGCCAGCAGCGTAGAGACAGGGGCGATAACCTTC,TRBV9,TRBJ1-2,TRBD1,few
CASSPQQNYGYTF,TGTGCCAGCAGTCCGCAACAGAACTATGGCTACACCTTC,TRBV6-5,TRBJ1-2,NA,NA
CASSRGGGYTF,TGTGCCAGCAGTCGCGGGGGTGGCTACACCTTC,TRBV27,TRBJ1-2,NA,few
CAWSAGLFKTDTQYF,TGTGCCTGGAGCGCGGGGCTGTTCAAGACAGATACGCAGTATTTT,TRBV30,TRBJ2-3,NA,NA
CASRRGDTQYF,TGTGCCAGTCGAAGGGGGGATACGCAGTATTTT,TRBV19,TRBJ2-3,NA,once
CAWRRGARSHEQYF,TGTGCCTGGAGACGGGGGGCTCGATCCCACGAGCAGTACTTC,TRBV30,TRBJ2-7,NA,NA